The 27 T cell receptor beta chains in this list originate from one sample, sequenced in a study of blood T cell repertoires in COVID-19. Data came from immunoSEQ multiplex PCR; TCRdb stores just in-frame clones and leaves some out. The sample carries about 190,000 clones, 78% recorded once. Material: peripheral blood. These receptors all stem from a woman aged 80 or over with active or convalescent COVID-19.

The chain recombines TRBV7-2 with TRBJ2-2; a possible D gene is TRBD2 (5 bases). In germline, CDR1 is SGHTA, CDR2 FQGNSA. The CDR3 has 17 amino acids. The V gene lost 6 bases and the J gene lost 0 bases, with 17 bases spanning the gap. This CDR3 is CASRETGSGANTGELFF. The CDR3 DNA reads TGTGCCAGCAGGGAGACCGGAAGCGGAGCGAACACCGGGGAGCTGTTTTTT. The entire variable domain, with the rest obtained from reference TRBV7-2 and TRBJ2-2, is as follows: GAGVSQSPSNKVTEKGKDVELRCDPISGHTALYWYRQSLGQGLEFLIYFQGNSAPDKSGLPSDRFSAERTGGSVSTLTIQRTQQEDSAVYLCASRETGSGANTGELFFGEGSRLTVL.

This clone was observed once. The chain combines TRBV6-5 with TRBJ1-2; D is unresolved. The CDR3 sequence is 13 residues long. Germline CDR1 and CDR2: MNHEY and SVGAGI. Trimming removed 5 bases from V and 8 bases from J, with 15 bases in between. The CDR3 sequence is CASSPTGLRGYTF. The CDR3 DNA reads as TGTGCCAGCAGTCCTACCGGGTTGCGCGGCTACACCTTC.

This clone appeared a single time. The chain uses TRBV28 and TRBJ2-7, with a possible D match to TRBD1 (5 bases). Germline-derived CDR1 and CDR2 are MDHEN and SYDVKM. CDR3 size: 12 residues. The V end lost 7 bases, the J end lost 3 bases, and 10 bases lay between the germline ends. CDR3 in amino acids: CASTRGYYEQYF. The CDR3 region has the DNA TGTGCCAGCACAAGGGGTTACTACGAGCAGTACTTC. The full variable domain, completed using reference TRBV28 and TRBJ2-7, is DVKVTQSSRYLVKRTGEKVFLECVQDMDHENMFWYRQDPGLGLRLIYFSYDVKMKEKGDIPEGYSVSREKKERFSLILESASTNQTSMYLCASTRGYYEQYFGPGTRLTVT.

The chain joins TRBV27 to TRBJ1-2; no firm D call. Per germline, CDR1 MNHEY and CDR2 SMNVEV (reference sequence). V lost 0 bases and J lost 4, with 9 bases in between. The length of the CDR3 is 14 residues. In DNA form, the CDR3 reads TGTGCCAGCAGTTTATCGGGAGGGATCTATGGCTACACCTTC. Its protein is CASSLSGGIYGYTF.

This chain connects TRBV12-5 to TRBJ2-1; perhaps TRBD2 as D (5 bases). V dropped 5 bases and J dropped 10 bases, with 15 bases sitting between them. The CDR3 consists of 13 residues. Germline V CDR1 and CDR2: LGHNT, FRNRAP. The CDR3 nucleotides are TGTGCTAGTGGTCCGGAGATTGGACTGGAGCAGTTCTTC. It is translated as CASGPEIGLEQFF.

This clone has more than one count but fewer than ten. This chain uses TRBV5-1 with TRBJ1-2; 8 nucleotides match TRBD1. Germline V lookup: CDR1 SGHRS, CDR2 YFSETQ. J lost 6 bases, V lost 3 bases, and 10 bases had no gene match. The CDR3 has 15 amino acids. Written as DNA, the CDR3 is TGCGCCAGCAGCTCGCAGGGGACAGGAACTGATGGCTACACCTTC. Translated, it gives CASSSQGTGTDGYTF.

The rearrangement uses TRBV28 and TRBJ1-6; no definite D call. V was pared by 2 bases and J by 10 bases, with 6 bases between. The CDR3 totals 12 residues. Germline loops: CDR1 MDHEN, CDR2 SYDVKM. The CDR3 spells CASSLLQSPLHF. The CDR3 DNA is TGTGCCAGCAGTTTACTCCAGTCACCCCTCCACTTT. The full variable domain, rest sourced from reference TRBV28 and TRBJ1-6, is DVKVTQSSRYLVKRTGEKVFLECVQDMDHENMFWYRQDPGLGLRLIYFSYDVKMKEKGDIPEGYSVSREKKERFSLILESASTNQTSMYLCASSLLQSPLHFGNGTRLTVT.

This chain links TRBV7-9 with TRBJ2-3; 10 bases line up with TRBD1. After removal of 5 bases from V and 3 bases from J, the junction contained 5 bases not matched to a gene. The CDR3 loop spans 15 amino acids. Germline loops: CDR1 SEHNR, CDR2 FQNEAQ (reference sequence). The CDR3 nucleotides read TGTGCCAGCAGCGGAGGACAGGGGGGAACAGATACGCAGTATTTT. Residues: CASSGGQGGTDTQYF.

The chain combines TRBV18 with TRBJ2-3; 7 bases match TRBD2. V dropped 6 bases and J dropped 6; count of bases not matched to a gene: 9. CDR3 length: 14 residues. CDR1 and CDR2 (germline): KGHSH, LQKENI. CDR3 in DNA: TGTGCCAGCTCGGAGGCGGGGGTTAGCGATACGCAGTATTTT. Its protein product is CASSEAGVSDTQYF.

This clone turned up a few times. The chain couples TRBV2 to TRBJ2-2; 13 positions match TRBD2. After removal of 8 bases from V and 5 bases from J, the junction contained 2 bases not matched to a gene. From germline, CDR1 is SNHLY and CDR2 FYNNEI. CDR3 length: 14 residues. The CDR3 nucleotides read TGTGCCAGCGGGACTAGCGGGATTACCGGGGAGCTGTTTTTT. It encodes CASGTSGITGELFF.

The gene calls are TRBV5-1 and TRBJ2-7; 7 bases align to TRBD2. The J segment lost 2 bases and the V segment lost 0 bases, leaving 2 bases of the junction unmatched. The V gene's germline CDR1 is SGHRS and CDR2 YFSETQ. This CDR3 has 14 residues. The CDR3 here is CASSLAGGAYEQYF. Written as DNA, the CDR3 is TGCGCCAGCAGCTTGGCTGGGGGGGCCTACGAGCAGTACTTC.

The chain couples TRBV5-1 to TRBJ2-3; D uncertain. Germline CDR1 and CDR2: SGHRS and YFSETQ. V was trimmed by 0 bases and J by 2 bases, leaving 7 bases between them. This CDR3 spans 14 amino acids. The CDR3 coding sequence is TGCGCCAGCAGCTTGGGTAGATCCACAGATACGCAGTATTTT. Residues: CASSLGRSTDTQYF.

This chain joins TRBV19 and TRBJ1-2, with TRBD1 matching over 8 bases. J gave up 8 bases and V 4 bases, and 3 bases lay outside the gene matches. The germline CDR1 and CDR2 sequences are LNHDA and SQIVND (reference sequence). There are 12 residues in the CDR3. CDR3 in DNA: TGTGCCAGTAGTAAGGACAGGGTCGGCTACACCTTC. This codes for CASSKDRVGYTF.

The genes are TRBV7-2 and TRBJ1-1; D call uncertain. The germline V gene encodes CDR1 SGHTA and CDR2 FQGNSA. V was shortened by 2 bases and J by 7 bases, with 11 bases between the two germline ends. CDR3 length: 13 amino acids. The CDR3 sequence is CASSLIPGNEAFF. CDR3 bases: TGTGCCAGCAGCTTAATCCCGGGGAATGAAGCTTTCTTT.

This chain joins TRBV2 and TRBJ2-5; 9 nucleotides align to TRBD2. V was pared by 6 bases and J by 2 bases, with 7 bases of the junction left unmatched. This CDR3 spans 15 amino acids. The germline CDR1 and CDR2 sequences are SNHLY and FYNNEI. The DNA of the CDR3 is TGTGCCAGCAGCCGCCGACTAGCGGAACAAGAGACCCAGTACTTC. Protein sequence: CASSRRLAEQETQYF.

This clone was observed once. The chain uses TRBV10-3 and TRBJ1-1; 7 nucleotides align to TRBD1. CDR1 is ENHRY, CDR2 SYGVKD, per germline. The CDR3 spans 14 residues. The V segment lost 3 bases and the J segment 7 bases; nucleotides outside the gene matches: 8. CDR3 DNA sequence: TGTGCCATCAGTGACCAAAACACAGGGGTTGAAGCTTTCTTT. Translating gives CAISDQNTGVEAFF.

This clone occurred a few times. V gene TRBV27 combines with J gene TRBJ1-4; TRBD1 agrees at 7 bases. This CDR3 is built from 18 residues. The germline V gene has CDR1 MNHEY and CDR2 SMNVEV (reference sequence). V trimming: 2 bases; J trimming: 1 base; junction bases outside the gene matches: 10. The CDR3 DNA sequence: TGTGCCAGCAGTTTAAGAAACAGGGGACGTTTAACTAATGAAAAACTGTTTTTT. This sequence encodes CASSLRNRGRLTNEKLFF.

The chain combines TRBV5-6 with TRBJ1-2; D perhaps matches TRBD1 (6 bases). Per the germline V gene, CDR1 is SGHDT and CDR2 is YYEEEE. The CDR3 covers 15 residues. Trimming stripped 4 bases from V and 1 base from J, with 14 bases between. The CDR3 nucleotides read TGTGCCAGCAGCCGCGGGGGCAGGGATAACTATGGCTACACCTTC. This codes for CASSRGGRDNYGYTF.

The chain carries TRBV7-9 and TRBJ1-6; perhaps TRBD1 as D (5 bases). From germline, CDR1 is SEHNR and CDR2 FQNEAQ (reference sequence). The V end lost 3 bases, the J end lost 2 bases, and 14 bases lay between the germline ends. The CDR3 spans 17 residues. CDR3 bases: TGTGCCAGCAGCTTGATGCAGGGCAATACCTATAATTCACCCCTCCACTTT. Amino acid sequence: CASSLMQGNTYNSPLHF.

The rearrangement links TRBV28 to TRBJ1-2, with D possibly being TRBD1 (6 bases). With 6 bases removed from V and 3 bases from J, the gap between germline ends came to 11 bases. This CDR3 has 13 residues. Germline V gene data show CDR1 as MDHEN and CDR2 as SYDVKM. The CDR3 spells CASRQGNDYGYTF. The CDR3 DNA sequence: TGTGCCAGCAGGCAGGGGAACGACTATGGCTACACCTTC.

Only one count was recorded for this clone. The chain joins TRBV2 to TRBJ2-3; 12 nucleotides line up with TRBD2. The CDR3 is 17 residues long. Trimming removed 6 bases from V and 4 bases from J; junction bases left unmatched: 11. Germline V gives CDR1 SNHLY, CDR2 FYNNEI. In DNA, the CDR3 is TGTGCCAGCAGCTCTAGCGGGGGGGCCGTTTATGCAGATACGCAGTATTTT. Amino acids: CASSSSGGAVYADTQYF.

The V and J genes are TRBV11-2 and TRBJ2-7; 7 bases map to TRBD1. Germline V gene lookup returns CDR1 SGHAT and CDR2 FQNNGV. CDR3 length: 13 amino acids. V shed 3 bases, J shed 6 bases, and the junction held 5 bases outside the gene matches. The CDR3 DNA reads as TGTGCCAGCAGCTTCGACGACAGGGCCGAGCAGTACTTC. Its protein product is CASSFDDRAEQYF.

CDR3 sequence (DNA): TGTGCCAGCAGTCCCCGAGGACAGCCCTTCTACGAGCAGTACTTC. Protein product: CASSPRGQPFYEQYF. V and J are TRBV2 and TRBJ2-7; tentatively, D is TRBD1 (6 bases). Germline lookup yields CDR1 SNHLY and CDR2 FYNNEI. Trimming cost V 5 bases and J 3 bases, with 17 bases left between them. The CDR3 is made up of 15 amino acids.

V usage is TRBV3-1 (or the pseudogene TRBV3-2) and J usage is TRBJ2-1; 8 bases are a match to TRBD2. With 1 base clipped from V and 7 bases from J, the junction kept 9 bases outside the gene matches. Germline V gene lookup returns CDR1 LGHDT and CDR2 YNNKEL (reference sequence). This CDR3 contains 16 residues. CDR3 nucleotide sequence: TGTGCCAGCAGCCAAGGTGACGGGGGGGCCATTAATGAGCAGTTCTTC. It translates to CASSQGDGGAINEQFF.

This rearrangement joins TRBV7-9 to TRBJ1-2; D uncertain. Germline CDR1 SEHNR, CDR2 FQNEAQ (reference sequence). With 7 bases removed from V and 0 bases from J, the gap between germline ends came to 12 bases. The CDR3 contains 14 residues. As DNA, the CDR3 is TGTGCCAGCACCCCGACGGAGACTAACTATGGCTACACCTTC. It yields the protein CASTPTETNYGYTF.

In this sample, this clone turned up a few times. The rearrangement links TRBV6-1 to TRBJ1-5; TRBD1 might be the D (6 bases). Trimming stripped 3 bases from V and 7 bases from J, with 16 bases between. Germline lookup yields CDR1 MNHNS and CDR2 SASEGT. This CDR3 has 15 amino acids. The CDR3 loop is CASSDVQGQGQPQHF. The CDR3 nucleotides read TGTGCCAGCAGTGACGTACAGGGTCAGGGACAGCCCCAGCATTTT.

The CDR3 region has the DNA TGTGCCAGCAGCCAAGATTATTCGGGGGGTGGCTACACCTTC. This codes for CASSQDYSGGGYTF. The chain carries TRBV3-1 (or the pseudogene TRBV3-2) and TRBJ1-2, with a tentative D call TRBD1 (5 bases). Trimming pared 0 bases from V and 7 bases from J, leaving 12 bases between. CDR1 and CDR2 (germline): LGHDT, YNNKEL (reference sequence). This CDR3 region has 14 residues.